The T cell receptor beta chain described here comes from a study of T cell changes during pregnancy in multiple sclerosis. The repertoire was sequenced with immunoSEQ multiplex PCR; TCRdb's copy has only in-frame clones and lacks some. The sample includes around 97,000 clones, about 90% seen only once; the top ten take around 0.92%. Germline CDR1 KGHSH, CDR2 LQKENI. CDR3 length: 17 residues. Trimming removed 1 base from V and 6 bases from J; junction bases left unmatched: 10. The chain joins TRBV18 to TRBJ2-3; 10 nucleotides agree with TRBD2. The TCR originated in a female donor with multiple sclerosis, enrolled in a pregnancy study. The source was peripheral blood, collected after pregnancy. The CDR3 sequence: CASSPQYGAGGPDTQYF. DNA for the CDR3: TGTGCCAGCTCACCACAGTATGGAGCGGGAGGGCCGGATACGCAGTATTTT. Looking up the rest from reference TRBV18 and TRBJ2-3 gives the full variable domain: NAGVMQNPRHLVRRRGQEARLRCSPMKGHSHVYWYRQLPEEGLKFMVYLQKENIIDESGMPKERFSAEFPKEGPSILRIQQVVRGDSAAYFCASSPQYGAGGPDTQYFGPGTRLTVL.